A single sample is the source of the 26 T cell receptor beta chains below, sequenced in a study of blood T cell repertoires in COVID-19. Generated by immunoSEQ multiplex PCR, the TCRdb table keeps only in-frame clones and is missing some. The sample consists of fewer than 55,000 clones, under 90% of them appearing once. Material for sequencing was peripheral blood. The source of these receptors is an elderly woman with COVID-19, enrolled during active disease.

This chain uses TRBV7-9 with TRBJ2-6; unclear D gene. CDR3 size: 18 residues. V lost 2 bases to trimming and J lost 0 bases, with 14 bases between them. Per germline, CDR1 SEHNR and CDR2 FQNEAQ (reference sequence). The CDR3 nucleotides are TGTGCCAGCAGCTTAATACAGCTCCGTCACTCTGGGGCCAACGTCCTGACTTTC. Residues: CASSLIQLRHSGANVLTF.

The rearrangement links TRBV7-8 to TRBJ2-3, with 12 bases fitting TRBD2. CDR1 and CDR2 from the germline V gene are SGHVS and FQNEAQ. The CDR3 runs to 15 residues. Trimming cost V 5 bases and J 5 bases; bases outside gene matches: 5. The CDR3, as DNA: TGTGCCAGCAGCCAGACACTAGCGGGGGGAGATACGCAGTATTTT. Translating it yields CASSQTLAGGDTQYF.

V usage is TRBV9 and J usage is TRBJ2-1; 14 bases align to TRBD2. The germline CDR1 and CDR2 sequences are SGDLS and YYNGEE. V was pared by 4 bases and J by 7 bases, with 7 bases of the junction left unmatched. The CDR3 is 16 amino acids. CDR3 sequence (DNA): TGTGCCAGCAGCCTAACTGGGACTAGCGGGAGTAATGAGCAGTTCTTC. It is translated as CASSLTGTSGSNEQFF.

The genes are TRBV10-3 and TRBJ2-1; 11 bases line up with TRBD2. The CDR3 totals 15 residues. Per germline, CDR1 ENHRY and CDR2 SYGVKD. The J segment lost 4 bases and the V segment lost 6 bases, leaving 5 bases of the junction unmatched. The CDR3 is CAIRTSGSDYNEQFF. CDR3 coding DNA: TGTGCCATCAGAACTAGCGGGAGTGATTACAATGAGCAGTTCTTC.

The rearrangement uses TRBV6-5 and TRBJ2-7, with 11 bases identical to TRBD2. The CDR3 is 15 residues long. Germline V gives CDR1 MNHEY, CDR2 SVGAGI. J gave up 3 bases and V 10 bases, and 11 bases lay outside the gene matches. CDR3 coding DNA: TGTGCCACCCGACTAGCGGGACCCTCTGTCTACGAGCAGTACTTC. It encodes CATRLAGPSVYEQYF.

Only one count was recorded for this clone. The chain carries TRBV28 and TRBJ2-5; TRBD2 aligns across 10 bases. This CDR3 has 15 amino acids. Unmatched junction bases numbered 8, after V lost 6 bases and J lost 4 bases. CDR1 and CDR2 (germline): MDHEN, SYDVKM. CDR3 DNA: TGTGCCAGCAGCAACCTGGGACTAGCGCGAGAGACCCAGTACTTC. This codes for CASSNLGLARETQYF.

CDR3 sequence: CAISEEGNQPQHF. DNA of the CDR3: TGTGCCATCAGCGAGGAGGGCAATCAGCCCCAGCATTTT. J is TRBJ1-5 and V is TRBV10-3; D gene uncertain. Trimming removed 6 bases from V and 2 bases from J, with 8 bases in between. CDR3 length equals 13 residues. Germline V gives CDR1 ENHRY, CDR2 SYGVKD.

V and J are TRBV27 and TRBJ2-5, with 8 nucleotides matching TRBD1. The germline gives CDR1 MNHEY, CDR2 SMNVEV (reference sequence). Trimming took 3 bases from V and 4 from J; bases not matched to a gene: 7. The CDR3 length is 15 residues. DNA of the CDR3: TGTGCCAGCAGTTTTTACGGACAGGGAGCAGAGACCCAGTACTTC. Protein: CASSFYGQGAETQYF.

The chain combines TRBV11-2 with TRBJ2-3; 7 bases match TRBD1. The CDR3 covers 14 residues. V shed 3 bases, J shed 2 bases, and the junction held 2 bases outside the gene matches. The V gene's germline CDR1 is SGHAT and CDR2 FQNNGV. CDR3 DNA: TGTGCCAGCAGCTTGGGACAGACCACAGATACGCAGTATTTT. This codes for CASSLGQTTDTQYF.

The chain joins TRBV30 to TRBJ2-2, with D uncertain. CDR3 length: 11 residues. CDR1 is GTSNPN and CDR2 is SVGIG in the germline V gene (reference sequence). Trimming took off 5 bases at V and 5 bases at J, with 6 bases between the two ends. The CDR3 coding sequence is TGTGCCTGGGAGAGGACCGGGGAGCTGTTTTTT. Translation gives CAWERTGELFF.

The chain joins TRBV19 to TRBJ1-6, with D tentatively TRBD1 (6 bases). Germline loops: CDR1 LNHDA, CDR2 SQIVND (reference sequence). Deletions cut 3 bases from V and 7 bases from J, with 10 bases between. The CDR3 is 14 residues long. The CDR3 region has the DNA TGTGCCAGTAGTATGGGACACAAGAATTCACCCCTCCACTTT. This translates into CASSMGHKNSPLHF.

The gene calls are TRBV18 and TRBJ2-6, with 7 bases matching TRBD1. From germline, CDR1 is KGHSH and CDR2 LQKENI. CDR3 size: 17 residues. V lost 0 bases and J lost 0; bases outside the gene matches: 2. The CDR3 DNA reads TGTGCCAGCTCACCACCGGGACAGAGCTCTGGGGCCAACGTCCTGACTTTC. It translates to CASSPPGQSSGANVLTF.

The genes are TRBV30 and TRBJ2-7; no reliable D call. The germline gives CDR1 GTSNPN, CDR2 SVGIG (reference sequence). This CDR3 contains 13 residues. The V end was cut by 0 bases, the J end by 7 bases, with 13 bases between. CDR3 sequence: CAWSVNYALEQYF. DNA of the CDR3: TGTGCCTGGAGTGTGAACTACGCCTTAGAGCAGTACTTC.

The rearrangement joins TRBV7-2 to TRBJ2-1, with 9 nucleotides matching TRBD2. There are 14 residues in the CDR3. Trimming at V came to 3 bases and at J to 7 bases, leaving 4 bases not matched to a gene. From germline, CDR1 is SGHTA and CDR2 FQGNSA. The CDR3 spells CASSFTSGRNEQFF. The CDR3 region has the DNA TGTGCCAGCAGCTTTACAAGCGGGAGGAATGAGCAGTTCTTC.

CDR3 residues: CASSPGQGGYTEAFF. The CDR3 nucleotides read TGTGCCAGCAGCCCCGGACAGGGGGGCTACACTGAAGCTTTCTTT. J is TRBJ1-1 and V is TRBV3-1 (or the pseudogene TRBV3-2), with 10 bases lining up with TRBD1. Germline V gene data show CDR1 as LGHDT and CDR2 as YNNKEL (reference sequence). CDR3 length equals 15 residues. Trimming took 4 bases from V and 3 from J; bases not matched to a gene: 5.

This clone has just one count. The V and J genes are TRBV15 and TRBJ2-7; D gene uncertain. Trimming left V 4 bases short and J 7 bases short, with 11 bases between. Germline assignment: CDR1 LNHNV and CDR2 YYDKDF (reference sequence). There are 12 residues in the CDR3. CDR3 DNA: TGTGCCACCAGCATCCCCCCCGGGGAGCAGTACTTC. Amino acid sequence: CATSIPPGEQYF.

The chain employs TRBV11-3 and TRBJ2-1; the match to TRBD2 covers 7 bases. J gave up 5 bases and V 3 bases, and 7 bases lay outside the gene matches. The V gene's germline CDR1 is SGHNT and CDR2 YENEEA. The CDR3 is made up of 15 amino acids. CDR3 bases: TGTGCCAGCAGCTTTGAAGGGACTAAACACAATGAGCAGTTCTTC. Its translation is CASSFEGTKHNEQFF.

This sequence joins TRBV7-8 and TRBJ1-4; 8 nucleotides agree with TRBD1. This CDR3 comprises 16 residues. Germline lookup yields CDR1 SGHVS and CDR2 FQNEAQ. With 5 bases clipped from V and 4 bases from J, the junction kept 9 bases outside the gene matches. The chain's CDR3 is CASSRGPGQGNEKLFF. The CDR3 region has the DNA TGTGCCAGCAGCCGTGGGCCCGGACAGGGTAATGAAAAACTGTTTTTT.

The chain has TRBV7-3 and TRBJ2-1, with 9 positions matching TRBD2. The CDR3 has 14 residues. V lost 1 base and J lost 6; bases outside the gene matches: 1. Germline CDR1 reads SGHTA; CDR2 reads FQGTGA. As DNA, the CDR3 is TGTGCCAGCAGCTTAAAGACTAGCGGCAATGAGCAGTTCTTC. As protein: CASSLKTSGNEQFF.

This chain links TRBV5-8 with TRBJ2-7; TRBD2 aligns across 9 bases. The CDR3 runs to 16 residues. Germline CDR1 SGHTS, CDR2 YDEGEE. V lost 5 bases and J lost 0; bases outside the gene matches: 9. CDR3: CASRTYRSGSSYEQYF. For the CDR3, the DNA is TGTGCCAGCAGAACCTACCGTAGCGGGAGCTCCTACGAGCAGTACTTC.

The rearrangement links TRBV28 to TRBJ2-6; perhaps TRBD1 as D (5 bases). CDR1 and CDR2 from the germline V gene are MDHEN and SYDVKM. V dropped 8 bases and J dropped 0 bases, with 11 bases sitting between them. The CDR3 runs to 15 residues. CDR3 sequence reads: CASGALSSGANVLTF. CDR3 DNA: TGTGCCAGCGGGGCATTAAGCTCTGGGGCCAACGTCCTGACTTTC.

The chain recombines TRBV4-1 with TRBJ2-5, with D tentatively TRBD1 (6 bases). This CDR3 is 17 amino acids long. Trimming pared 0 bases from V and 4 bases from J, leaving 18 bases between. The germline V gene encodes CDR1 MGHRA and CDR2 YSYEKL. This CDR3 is CASSQDTLTGSGETQYF. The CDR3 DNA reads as TGCGCCAGCAGCCAAGATACCCTTACAGGGTCGGGAGAGACCCAGTACTTC.

In nucleotides, the CDR3 is TGTGCCAGCACCCAACAAGCGGGGGATTTAAGCAATCAGCCCCAGCATTTT. Amino acids: CASTQQAGDLSNQPQHF. The chain joins TRBV21-1 to TRBJ1-5. TRBV21-1 is a documented pseudogene. This CDR3 is built from 17 residues.

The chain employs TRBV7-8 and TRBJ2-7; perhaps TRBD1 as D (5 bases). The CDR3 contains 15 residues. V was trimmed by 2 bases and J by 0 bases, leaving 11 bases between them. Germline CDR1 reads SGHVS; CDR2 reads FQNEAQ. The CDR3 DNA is TGTGCCAGCAGCTTATTTACAGGCAGCTCCTACGAGCAGTACTTC. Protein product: CASSLFTGSSYEQYF.

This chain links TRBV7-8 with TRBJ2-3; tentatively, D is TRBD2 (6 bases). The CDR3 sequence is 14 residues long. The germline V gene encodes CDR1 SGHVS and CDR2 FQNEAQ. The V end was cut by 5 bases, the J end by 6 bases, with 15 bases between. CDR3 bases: TGTGCCAGCAGCCCCCGGGACTTTGGGGATACGCAGTATTTT. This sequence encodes CASSPRDFGDTQYF. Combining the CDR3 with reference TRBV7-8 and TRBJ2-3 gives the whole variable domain GAGVSQSPRYKVAKRGQDVALRCDPISGHVSLFWYQQALGQGPEFLTYFQNEAQLDKSGLPSDRFFAERPEGSVSTLKIQRTQQEDSAVYLCASSPRDFGDTQYFGPGTRLTVL.

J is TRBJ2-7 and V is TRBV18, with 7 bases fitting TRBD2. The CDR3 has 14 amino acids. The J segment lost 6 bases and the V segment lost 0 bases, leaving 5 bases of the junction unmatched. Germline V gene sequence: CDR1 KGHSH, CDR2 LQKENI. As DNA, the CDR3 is TGTGCCAGCTCACCACCTGCGGGAGCGTTCGAGCAGTACTTC. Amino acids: CASSPPAGAFEQYF. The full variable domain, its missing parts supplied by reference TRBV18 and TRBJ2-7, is NAGVMQNPRHLVRRRGQEARLRCSPMKGHSHVYWYRQLPEEGLKFMVYLQKENIIDESGMPKERFSAEFPKEGPSILRIQQVVRGDSAAYFCASSPPAGAFEQYFGPGTRLTVT.